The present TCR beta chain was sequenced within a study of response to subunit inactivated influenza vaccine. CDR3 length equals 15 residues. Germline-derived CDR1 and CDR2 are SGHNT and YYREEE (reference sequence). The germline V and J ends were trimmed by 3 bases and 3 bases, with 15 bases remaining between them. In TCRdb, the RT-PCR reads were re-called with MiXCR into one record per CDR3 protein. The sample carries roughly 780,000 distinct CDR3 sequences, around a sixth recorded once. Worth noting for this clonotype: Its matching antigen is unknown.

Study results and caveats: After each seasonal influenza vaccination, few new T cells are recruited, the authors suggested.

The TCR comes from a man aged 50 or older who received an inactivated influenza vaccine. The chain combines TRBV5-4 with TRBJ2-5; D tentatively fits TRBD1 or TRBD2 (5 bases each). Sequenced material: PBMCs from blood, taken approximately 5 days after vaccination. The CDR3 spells CASSWTGTEKETQYF. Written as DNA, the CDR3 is TGTGCCAGCAGCTGGACCGGGACGGAGAAAGAGACCCAGTACTTC.